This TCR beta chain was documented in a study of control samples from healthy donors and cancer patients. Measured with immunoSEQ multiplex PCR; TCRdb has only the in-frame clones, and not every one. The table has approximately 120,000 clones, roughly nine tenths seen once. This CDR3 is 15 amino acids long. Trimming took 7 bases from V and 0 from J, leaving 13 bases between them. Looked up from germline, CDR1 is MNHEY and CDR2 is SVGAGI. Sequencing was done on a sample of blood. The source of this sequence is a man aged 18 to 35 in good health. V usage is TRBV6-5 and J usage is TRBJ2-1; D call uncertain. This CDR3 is CASMDGRSSYNEQFF. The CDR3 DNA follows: TGTGCCAGCATGGACGGCCGAAGCTCCTACAATGAGCAGTTCTTC.